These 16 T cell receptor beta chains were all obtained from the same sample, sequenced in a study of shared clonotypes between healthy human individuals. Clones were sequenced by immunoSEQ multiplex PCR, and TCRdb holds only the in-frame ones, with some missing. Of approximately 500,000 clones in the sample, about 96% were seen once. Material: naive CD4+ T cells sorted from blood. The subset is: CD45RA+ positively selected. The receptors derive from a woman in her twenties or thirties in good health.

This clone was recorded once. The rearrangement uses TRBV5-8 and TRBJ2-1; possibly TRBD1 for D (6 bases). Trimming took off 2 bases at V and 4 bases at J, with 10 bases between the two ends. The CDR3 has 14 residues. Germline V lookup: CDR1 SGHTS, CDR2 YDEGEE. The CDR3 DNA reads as TGTGCCAGCAGCTTAGGACAGCCATACAATGAGCAGTTCTTC. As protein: CASSLGQPYNEQFF.

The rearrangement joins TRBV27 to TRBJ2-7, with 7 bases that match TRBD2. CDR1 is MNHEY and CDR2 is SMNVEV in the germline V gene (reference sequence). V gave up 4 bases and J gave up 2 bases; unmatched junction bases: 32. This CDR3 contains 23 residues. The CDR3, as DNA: TGTGCCAGCAGTTCTCCGACAGTTCGAACGCACGGGACTACACCGGGACTGCCCTACGAGCAGTACTTC. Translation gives CASSSPTVRTHGTTPGLPYEQYF.

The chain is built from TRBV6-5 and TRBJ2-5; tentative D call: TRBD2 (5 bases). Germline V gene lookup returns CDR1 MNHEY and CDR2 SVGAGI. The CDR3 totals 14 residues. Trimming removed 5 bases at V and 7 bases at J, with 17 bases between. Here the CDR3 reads CASSPAGGERTQYF. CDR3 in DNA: TGTGCCAGCAGTCCCGCGGGTGGCGAAAGGACCCAGTACTTC.

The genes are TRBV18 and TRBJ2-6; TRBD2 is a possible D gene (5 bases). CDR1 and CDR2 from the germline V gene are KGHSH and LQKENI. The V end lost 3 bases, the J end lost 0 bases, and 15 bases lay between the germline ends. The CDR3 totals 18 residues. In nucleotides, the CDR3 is TGTGCCAGCTCACCCACCGGGGTAGGTCTCTCTGGGGCCAACGTCCTGACTTTC. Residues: CASSPTGVGLSGANVLTF.

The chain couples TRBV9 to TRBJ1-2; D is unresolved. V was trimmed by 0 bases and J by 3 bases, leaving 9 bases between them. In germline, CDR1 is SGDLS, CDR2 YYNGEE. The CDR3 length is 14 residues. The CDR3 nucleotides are TGTGCCAGCAGCGTAGGGTACGGAGACTATGGCTACACCTTC. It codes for CASSVGYGDYGYTF.

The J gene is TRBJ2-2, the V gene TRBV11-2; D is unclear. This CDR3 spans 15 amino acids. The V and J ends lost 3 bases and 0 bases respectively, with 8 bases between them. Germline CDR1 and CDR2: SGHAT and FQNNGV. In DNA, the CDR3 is TGTGCCAGCAGCTTGACGGCGACGAACACCGGGGAGCTGTTTTTT. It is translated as CASSLTATNTGELFF.

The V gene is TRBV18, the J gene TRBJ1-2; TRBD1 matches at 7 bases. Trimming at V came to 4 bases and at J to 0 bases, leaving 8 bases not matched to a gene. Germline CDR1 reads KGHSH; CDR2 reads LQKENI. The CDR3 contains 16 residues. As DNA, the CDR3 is TGTGCCAGCTCACAAAACGGAGGACAGGCTAACTATGGCTACACCTTC. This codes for CASSQNGGQANYGYTF.

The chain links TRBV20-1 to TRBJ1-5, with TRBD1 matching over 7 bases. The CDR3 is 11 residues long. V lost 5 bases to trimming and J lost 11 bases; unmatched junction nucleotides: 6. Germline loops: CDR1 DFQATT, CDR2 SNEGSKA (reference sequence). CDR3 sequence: CSAQQGKAQHF. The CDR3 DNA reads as TGCAGTGCTCAACAGGGGAAGGCCCAGCATTTT.

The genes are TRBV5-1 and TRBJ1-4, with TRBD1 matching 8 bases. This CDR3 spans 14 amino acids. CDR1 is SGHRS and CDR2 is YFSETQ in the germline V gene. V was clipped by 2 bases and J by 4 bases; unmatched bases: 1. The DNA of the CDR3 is TGCGCCAGCAGCTTCGGACAGGGTAATGAAAAACTGTTTTTT. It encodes CASSFGQGNEKLFF.

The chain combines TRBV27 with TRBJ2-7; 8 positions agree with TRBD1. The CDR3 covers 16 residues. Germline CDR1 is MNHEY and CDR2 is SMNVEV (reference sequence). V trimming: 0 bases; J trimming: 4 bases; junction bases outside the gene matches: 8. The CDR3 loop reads CASSLSIAGGPYEQYF. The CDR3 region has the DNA TGTGCCAGCAGTTTATCGATTGCAGGGGGCCCTTACGAGCAGTACTTC.

CDR3 in amino acids: CASSYLSGRHEQYF. The CDR3 DNA reads as TGTGCCAGCAGTTACCTCTCAGGGAGGCACGAGCAGTACTTC. The gene calls are TRBV27 and TRBJ2-7; D possibly corresponds to TRBD2 (6 bases). Per the germline V gene, CDR1 is MNHEY and CDR2 is SMNVEV (reference sequence). Trimming removed 4 bases from V and 5 bases from J, with 15 bases in between. The CDR3 contains 14 residues.

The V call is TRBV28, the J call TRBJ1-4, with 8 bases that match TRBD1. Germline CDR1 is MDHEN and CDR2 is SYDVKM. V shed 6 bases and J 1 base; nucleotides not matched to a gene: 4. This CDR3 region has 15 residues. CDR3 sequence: CASRDRVGTNEKLFF. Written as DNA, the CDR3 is TGTGCCAGCAGGGACAGGGTAGGAACTAATGAAAAACTGTTTTTT.

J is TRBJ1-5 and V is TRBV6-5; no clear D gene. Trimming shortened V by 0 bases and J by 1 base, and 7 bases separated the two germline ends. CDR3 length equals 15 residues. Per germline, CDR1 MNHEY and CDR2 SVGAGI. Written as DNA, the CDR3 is TGTGCCAGCAGTTACTCTTACGCGAGCAATCAGCCCCAGCATTTT. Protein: CASSYSYASNQPQHF.

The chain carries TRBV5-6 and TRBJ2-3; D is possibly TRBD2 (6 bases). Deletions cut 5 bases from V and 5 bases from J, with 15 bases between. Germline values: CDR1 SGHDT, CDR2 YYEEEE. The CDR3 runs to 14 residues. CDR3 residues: CASSREETGDTQYF. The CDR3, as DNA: TGTGCCAGCAGTAGGGAGGAAACGGGAGATACGCAGTATTTT.

The CDR3 region has the DNA TGTGCCAGCTGGACTAGCGGGAACACCGGGGAGCTGTTTTTT. Protein product: CASWTSGNTGELFF. The chain is built from TRBV7-2 and TRBJ2-2, with 10 nucleotides matching TRBD2. V gave up 8 bases and J gave up 1 base; unmatched junction bases: 1. The CDR3 is 14 residues long. From germline, CDR1 is SGHTA and CDR2 FQGNSA.

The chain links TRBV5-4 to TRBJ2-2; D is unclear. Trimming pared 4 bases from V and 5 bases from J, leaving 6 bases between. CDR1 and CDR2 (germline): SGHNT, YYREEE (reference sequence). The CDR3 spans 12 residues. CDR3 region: CASSPITGELFF. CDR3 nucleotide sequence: TGTGCCAGCAGCCCCATAACCGGGGAGCTGTTTTTT.